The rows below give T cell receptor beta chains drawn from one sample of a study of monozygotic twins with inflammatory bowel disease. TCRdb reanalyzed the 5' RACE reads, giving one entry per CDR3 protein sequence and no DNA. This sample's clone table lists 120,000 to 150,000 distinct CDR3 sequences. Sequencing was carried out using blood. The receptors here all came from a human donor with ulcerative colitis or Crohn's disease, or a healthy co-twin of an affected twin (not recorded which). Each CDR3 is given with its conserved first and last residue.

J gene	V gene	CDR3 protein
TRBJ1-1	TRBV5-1	CASRMVRESTEAFF
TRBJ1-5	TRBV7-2	CASSLAYRGRPDQPQHF
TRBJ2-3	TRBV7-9	CASSRTGDTQYF
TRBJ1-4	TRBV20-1	CSSTGPDNEKLFF
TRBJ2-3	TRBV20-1	CSARDPQGRGSTDTQYF
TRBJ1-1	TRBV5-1	CASSLTQGRTEAFF
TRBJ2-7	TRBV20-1	CSARDLASGAYEQYF
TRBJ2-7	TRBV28	CASSFPPDRVAWDEQYF
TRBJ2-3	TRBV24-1	CATGSASGYTQYF
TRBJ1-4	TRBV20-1	CSARDARTVNNEKLFF
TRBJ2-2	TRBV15	CATGRDRVPTGELFF
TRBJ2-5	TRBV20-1	CSAREQETQYF